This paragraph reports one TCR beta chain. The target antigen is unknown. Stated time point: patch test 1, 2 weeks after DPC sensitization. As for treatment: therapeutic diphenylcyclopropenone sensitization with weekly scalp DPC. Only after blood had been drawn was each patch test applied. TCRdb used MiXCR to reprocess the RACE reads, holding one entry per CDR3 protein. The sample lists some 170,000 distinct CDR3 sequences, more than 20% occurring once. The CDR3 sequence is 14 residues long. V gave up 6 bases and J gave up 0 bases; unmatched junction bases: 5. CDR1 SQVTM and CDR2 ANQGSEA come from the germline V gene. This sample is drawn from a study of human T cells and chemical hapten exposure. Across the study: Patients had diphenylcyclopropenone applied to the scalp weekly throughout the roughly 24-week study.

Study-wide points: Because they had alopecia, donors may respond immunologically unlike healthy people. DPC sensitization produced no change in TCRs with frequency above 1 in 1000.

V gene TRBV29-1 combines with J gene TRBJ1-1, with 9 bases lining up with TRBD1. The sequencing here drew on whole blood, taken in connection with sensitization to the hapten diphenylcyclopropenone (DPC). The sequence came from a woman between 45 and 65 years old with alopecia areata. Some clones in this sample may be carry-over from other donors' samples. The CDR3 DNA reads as TGCAGCGTCACAGGGGGCGGATTGAACACTGAAGCTTTCTTT. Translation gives CSVTGGGLNTEAFF. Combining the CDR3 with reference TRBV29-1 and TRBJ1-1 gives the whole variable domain SAVISQKPSRDICQRGTSLTIQCQVDSQVTMMFWYRQQPGQSLTLIATANQGSEATYESGFVIDKFPISRPNLTFSTLTVSNMSPEDSSIYLCSVTGGGLNTEAFFGQGTRLTVV.